This T cell receptor beta chain was recorded in a study of T-cell memory formation after mild COVID-19. Study-wide results and caveats: Clones shrinking from day 15 to 85 showed even CD4/CD8 mixes; later expanders tilted CD4+.

Using constant-segment primers, 5'RACE produced TCR alpha and TCR beta cDNA libraries carrying sample barcodes and UMIs. One entry per CDR3 protein results from TCRdb running MiXCR on the 5' RACE reads. The table has 550,000 to 600,000 distinct CDR3 sequences, roughly 20% seen once. A word on this clonotype: Its target is unknown.

J lost 4 bases, V lost 6 bases, and 19 bases had no gene match. The CDR3 loop spans 18 amino acids. CDR1 is SEHNR and CDR2 is FQNEAQ in the germline V gene (reference sequence). V usage is TRBV7-9 and J usage is TRBJ2-3, with 7 nucleotides matching TRBD2. Specimen: PBMCs or a T cell subset sorted from them (not recorded which). The sequence derives from an adult woman who had mild COVID-19 (a few samples of this study predate the infection). Cell type and time point are not known. The CDR3 spells CASSPPAGGSEGPDTQYF. CDR3 in DNA: TGTGCCAGCAGTCCCCCGGCGGGCGGGAGTGAGGGGCCAGATACGCAGTATTTT.